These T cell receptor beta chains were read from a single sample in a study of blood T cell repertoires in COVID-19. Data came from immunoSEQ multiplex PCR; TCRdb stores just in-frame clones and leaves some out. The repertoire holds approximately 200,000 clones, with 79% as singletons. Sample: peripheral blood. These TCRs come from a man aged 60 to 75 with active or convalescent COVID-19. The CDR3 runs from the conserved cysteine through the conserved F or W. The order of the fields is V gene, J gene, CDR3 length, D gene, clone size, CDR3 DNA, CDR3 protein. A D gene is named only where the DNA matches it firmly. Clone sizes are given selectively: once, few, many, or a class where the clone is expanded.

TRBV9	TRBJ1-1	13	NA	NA	TGTGCCAGCAGCGTAGGGGGGGTCCGAGAAGCTTTCTTT	CASSVGGVREAFF
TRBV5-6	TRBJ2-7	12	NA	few	TGTGCCAGCAGCTTGGTCGGGGACGAGCAGTACTTC	CASSLVGDEQYF
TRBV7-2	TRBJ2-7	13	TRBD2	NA	TGTGCCAGCGGCGGGAGGGTTCTCTACGAGCAGTACTTC	CASGGRVLYEQYF
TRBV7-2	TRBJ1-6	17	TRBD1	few	TGTGCCAGCAGCTCTTCCTCAGGACAGGGGGCAGGTTCACCCCTCCACTTT	CASSSSSGQGAGSPLHF
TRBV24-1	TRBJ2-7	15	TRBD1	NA	TGTGCCACCAGTTCCCCCAGGACAGGTGGTGACGAGCAGTACTTC	CATSSPRTGGDEQYF
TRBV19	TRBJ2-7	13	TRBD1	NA	TGTGCCAGTAGTGGACAACAGGGGCTCGAGCAGTACTTC	CASSGQQGLEQYF
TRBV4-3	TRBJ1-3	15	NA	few	TGCGCCAGCAGTAACGACAGAATCTCTGGAAACACCATATATTTT	CASSNDRISGNTIYF
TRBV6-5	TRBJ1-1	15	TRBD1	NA	TGTGCCAGCAGTTACCAGGGGGCGCCAAACACTGAAGCTTTCTTT	CASSYQGAPNTEAFF
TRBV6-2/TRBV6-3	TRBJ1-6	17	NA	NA	TGTGCCAGCAGTTACTCGAGTCCGGACAGCTATAATTCACCCCTCCACTTT	CASSYSSPDSYNSPLHF
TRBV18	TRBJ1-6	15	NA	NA	TGTGCCAGCTCACCACTCCAGGTGGAAAATTCACCCCTCCACTTT	CASSPLQVENSPLHF
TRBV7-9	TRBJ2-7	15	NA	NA	TGTGCCAGCAGCTTAGACGGGACATTTACCTACGAGCAGTACTTC	CASSLDGTFTYEQYF
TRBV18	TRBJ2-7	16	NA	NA	TGTGCCAGCTCACCCCCCTTGAGAACGGTCGGGTACGAGCAGTACTTC	CASSPPLRTVGYEQYF
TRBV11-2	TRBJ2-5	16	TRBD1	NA	TGTGCCAGCAGCTACGACAGGGGCTATTCCCAAGAGACCCAGTACTTC	CASSYDRGYSQETQYF
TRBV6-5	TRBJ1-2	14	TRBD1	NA	TGTGCCAGCAGTTACGCGGACAGGAGGGGCGGCTACACCTTC	CASSYADRRGGYTF
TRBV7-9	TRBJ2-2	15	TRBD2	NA	TGTGCCAGCAGCCTAATGGCAGGGAGGGCCGGGGAGCTGTTTTTT	CASSLMAGRAGELFF
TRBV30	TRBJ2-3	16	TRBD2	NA	TGTGCCTGGAGTCAAAGACTAGCGGGAGGGCCCGGTACGCAGTATTTT	CAWSQRLAGGPGTQYF
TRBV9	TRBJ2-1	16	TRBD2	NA	TGTGCCAGCAGCGACCGAACGGGACTATCCTACAATGAGCAGTTCTTC	CASSDRTGLSYNEQFF
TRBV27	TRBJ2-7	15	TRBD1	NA	TGTGCCAGCAGTTTATTTTGGACAGGGGTCTACGAGCAGTACTTC	CASSLFWTGVYEQYF
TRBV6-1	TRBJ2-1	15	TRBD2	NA	TGTGCCAGCAGTGAGTCCGGGAGGACCAACAATGAGCAGTTCTTC	CASSESGRTNNEQFF
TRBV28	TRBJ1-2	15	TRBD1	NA	TGTGCCAGCAGCCTAGGGGGGGACAGGGTCTATGGCTACACCTTC	CASSLGGDRVYGYTF
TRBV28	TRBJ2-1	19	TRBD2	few	TGTGCCAGCACGCCTACGAGGACTAGCCGTTTGAGCTCCTACAATGAGCAGTTCTTC	CASTPTRTSRLSSYNEQFF
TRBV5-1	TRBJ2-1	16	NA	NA	TGCGCCAGCAGCTTGGGCGGGACAGCCTCCTACAATGAGCAGTTCTTC	CASSLGGTASYNEQFF
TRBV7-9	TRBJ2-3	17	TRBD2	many	TGTGCCAGCAGCCGCATGCATAGGACTAGCCCAACGGGTACGCAGTATTTT	CASSRMHRTSPTGTQYF
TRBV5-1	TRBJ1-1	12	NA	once	TGCGCCAGCAGCACCGGTAACACTGAAGCTTTCTTT	CASSTGNTEAFF
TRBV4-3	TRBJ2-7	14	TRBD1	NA	TGCGCCAGCAGCGCCCATACAGGGGGTGTGGAGCAGTACTTC	CASSAHTGGVEQYF
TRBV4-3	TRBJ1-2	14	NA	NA	TGCGCCAGCAGCCAACAATTAAGGGGCTATGGCTACACCTTC	CASSQQLRGYGYTF
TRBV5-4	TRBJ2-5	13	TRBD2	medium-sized	TGTGCCAGCGGTAGCGGGACGGAGGGGACCCAGTACTTC	CASGSGTEGTQYF
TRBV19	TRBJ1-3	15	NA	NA	TGTGCCAGTAGTACCGCCCGGGTTTCTGGAAACACCATATATTTT	CASSTARVSGNTIYF
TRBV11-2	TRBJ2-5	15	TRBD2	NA	TGTGCCAGCAGCCTCGGGCTAGCGGGACCAGGGGCCCAGTACTTC	CASSLGLAGPGAQYF
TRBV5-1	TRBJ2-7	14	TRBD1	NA	TGCGCCAGCAGCCCCGGGACAGGGTCCTACGAGCAGTACTTC	CASSPGTGSYEQYF
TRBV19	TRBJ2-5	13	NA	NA	TGTGCCAGTAGTATTACAGCTCAAGAGACCCAGTACTTC	CASSITAQETQYF
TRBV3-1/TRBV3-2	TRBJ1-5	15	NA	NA	TGTGCCAGCAGCCAAGGAACGGGTTCCGATCAGCCCCAGCATTTT	CASSQGTGSDQPQHF
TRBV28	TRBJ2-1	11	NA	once	TGTGCCAGCAGTTTATCCGATGAGCAGTTCTTC	CASSLSDEQFF
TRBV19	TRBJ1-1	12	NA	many	TGTGCCAGTAGACCACAGGGAACTGAAGCTTTCTTT	CASRPQGTEAFF
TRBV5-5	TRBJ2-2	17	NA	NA	TGTGCCAGCAGCTTGGGTCTTGGCCGGTCGGGAACCGGGGAGCTGTTTTTT	CASSLGLGRSGTGELFF
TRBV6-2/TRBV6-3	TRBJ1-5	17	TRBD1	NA	TGTGCCAGCAGTTACTCGAGACAGGGGACAGGCAATCAGCCCCAGCATTTT	CASSYSRQGTGNQPQHF
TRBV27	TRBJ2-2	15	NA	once	TGTGCCAGCAGTTTATCGGCAGGGGTCCCCGGGGAGCTGTTTTTT	CASSLSAGVPGELFF
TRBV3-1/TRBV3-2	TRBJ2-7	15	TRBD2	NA	TGTGCCAGCAGCCCTAGGACTAGCGGAATTTACGAGCAGTACTTC	CASSPRTSGIYEQYF
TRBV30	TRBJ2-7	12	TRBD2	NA	TGTGCCTGGGGGAGGGCCGTAGACGAGCAGTACTTC	CAWGRAVDEQYF
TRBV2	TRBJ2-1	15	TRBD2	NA	TGTGCCAGCATCACTAGCGGGCCGTCCTACAATGAGCAGTTCTTC	CASITSGPSYNEQFF
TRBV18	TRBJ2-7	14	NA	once	TGTGCCAGCTCTCCCAGTAGGGGTTCCTACGAGCAGTACTTC	CASSPSRGSYEQYF
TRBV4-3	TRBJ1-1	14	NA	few	TGCGCCAGCAGCCAAGTGCAGGGTAACACTGAAGCTTTCTTT	CASSQVQGNTEAFF
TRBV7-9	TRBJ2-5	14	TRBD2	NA	TGTGCCAGCAGCGTGGGACTAGCGCAAGAGACCCAGTACTTC	CASSVGLAQETQYF
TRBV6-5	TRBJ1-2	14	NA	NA	TGTGCCAGCAGTCGGAAAACAGGGTTCTATGGCTACACCTTC	CASSRKTGFYGYTF
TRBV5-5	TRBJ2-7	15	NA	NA	TGTGCCAGCAGCGGGGCCGGGACTTTTTCGGGGGAGCAGTACTTC	CASSGAGTFSGEQYF
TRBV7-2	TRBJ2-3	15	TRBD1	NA	TGTGCCAGCAGTGTGGACAGGGGGAAGACAGATACGCAGTATTTT	CASSVDRGKTDTQYF
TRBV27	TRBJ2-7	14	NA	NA	TGTGCCAGCAGTTTCCGGGGGAGCTCCTACGAGCAGTACTTC	CASSFRGSSYEQYF
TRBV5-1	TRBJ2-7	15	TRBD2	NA	TGCGCCAGCAGCTTTCTAGCGGGACCCCTCTACGAGCAGTACTTC	CASSFLAGPLYEQYF
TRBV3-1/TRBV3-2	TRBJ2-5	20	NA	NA	TGTGCCAGCAGCCCTCCGCCGCAGGGGCCCCGCAAGCGGGGACAAGAGACCCAGTACTTC	CASSPPPQGPRKRGQETQYF
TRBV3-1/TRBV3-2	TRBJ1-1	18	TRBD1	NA	TGTGCCAGCAGCCAAGGAACGGACAGGGGAGCATTGAACACTGAAGCTTTCTTT	CASSQGTDRGALNTEAFF
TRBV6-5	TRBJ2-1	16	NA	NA	TGTGCCAGCAGTTACAATGGGCGGGCGGGCTACAATGAGCAGTTCTTC	CASSYNGRAGYNEQFF
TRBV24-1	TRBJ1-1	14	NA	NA	TGTGCCACCAGTGGCGGTGGGGGGGGAGGTGAAGCTTTCTTT	CATSGGGGGGEAFF
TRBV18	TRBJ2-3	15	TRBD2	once	TGTGCCAGCTCACCACGAAGCGGGGGCACAGATACGCAGTATTTT	CASSPRSGGTDTQYF
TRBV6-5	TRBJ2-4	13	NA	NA	TGTGTCGTAAATAGACTAGTGGGGAGCATTCAGTACTTC	CVVNRLVGSIQYF
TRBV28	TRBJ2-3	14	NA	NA	TGTGCCAGCACAGAGAGGGTACCCACAGATACGCAGTATTTT	CASTERVPTDTQYF
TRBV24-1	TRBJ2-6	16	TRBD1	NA	TGTGCCACCAGTGATCAGGGGGCCTCTGGGGCCAACGTCCTGACTTTC	CATSDQGASGANVLTF
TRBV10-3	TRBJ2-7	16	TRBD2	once	TGTGCCATCAGTGAGGGGGGACTAGCGGGACACTACGAGCAGTACTTC	CAISEGGLAGHYEQYF
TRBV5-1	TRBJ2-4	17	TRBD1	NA	TGCGCCAGCAGCCCTCGACAGGGCCCACTAGCCAAAAACATTCAGTACTTC	CASSPRQGPLAKNIQYF
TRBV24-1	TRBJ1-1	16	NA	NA	TGTGCCACCATTCGGAAACAGGCCTGGGGGGGCACTGAAGCTTTCTTT	CATIRKQAWGGTEAFF